This TCR beta chain stems from a study of PD-L1 blockade in urothelial cancer. Overall study: Blood was tested 3 weeks (second dose) and 6 weeks into treatment. Counts from blood samples showed a median of roughly 150,000 T cells.

Sequencing was performed with immunoSEQ multiplex PCR; in TCRdb, only in-frame clones are kept and a portion is missing. The table lists about 87,000 clones, over 80% of them singletons. From germline, CDR1 is SQVTM and CDR2 ANQGSEA. V shed 5 bases and J 2 bases; nucleotides not matched to a gene: 5. This CDR3 has 14 residues. Described time point: pretreatment peripheral blood. Metastatic or locally advanced urothelial carcinoma was present in the patients. This receptor was taken from a man aged 55-75 years with urothelial cancer. The source material was PBMCs, sampled around atezolizumab (anti-PD-L1) treatment. The J gene is TRBJ2-3, the V gene TRBV29-1, with 9 nucleotides matching TRBD1. In DNA form, the CDR3 reads TGCAGCGTTCGGAGGACAGGGGACACAGATACGCAGTATTTT. Translation gives CSVRRTGDTDTQYF.